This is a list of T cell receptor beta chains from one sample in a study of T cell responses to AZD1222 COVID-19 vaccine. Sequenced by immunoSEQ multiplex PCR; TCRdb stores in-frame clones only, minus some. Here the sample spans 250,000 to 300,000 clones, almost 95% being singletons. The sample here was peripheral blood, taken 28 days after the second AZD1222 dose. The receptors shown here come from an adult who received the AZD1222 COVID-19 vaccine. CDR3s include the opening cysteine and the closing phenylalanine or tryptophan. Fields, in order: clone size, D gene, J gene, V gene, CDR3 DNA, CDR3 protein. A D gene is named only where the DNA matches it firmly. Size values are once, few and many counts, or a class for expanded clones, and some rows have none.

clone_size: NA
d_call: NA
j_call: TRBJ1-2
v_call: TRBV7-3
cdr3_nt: TGTGCCAGCAGCATGCGCGACGGTCGGGGCTACACCTTC
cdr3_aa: CASSMRDGRGYTF

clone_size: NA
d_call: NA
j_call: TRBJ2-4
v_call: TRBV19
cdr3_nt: TGTGCCAGTAACCCCTCGGCGGGCGAAGGAAACATTCAGTACTTC
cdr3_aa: CASNPSAGEGNIQYF

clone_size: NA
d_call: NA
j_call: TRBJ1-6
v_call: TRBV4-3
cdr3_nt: TGCGCCAGCAGCCAAGATCAGAATTCACCCCTCCACTTT
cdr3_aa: CASSQDQNSPLHF

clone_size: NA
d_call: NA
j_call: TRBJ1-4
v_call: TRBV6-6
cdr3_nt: TGTGCCAGCAGTTGGAGGGTTGACGAAAAACTGTTTTTT
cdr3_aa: CASSWRVDEKLFF

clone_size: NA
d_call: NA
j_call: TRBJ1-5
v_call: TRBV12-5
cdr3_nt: TGTGCCCCGGGCAGGACGAATCAGCCCCAGCATTTT
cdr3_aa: CAPGRTNQPQHF

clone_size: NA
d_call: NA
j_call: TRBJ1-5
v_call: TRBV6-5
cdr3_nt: TGTGCCAGCAGTTCGGGGACCTTAAATCAGCCCCAGCATTTT
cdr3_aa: CASSSGTLNQPQHF

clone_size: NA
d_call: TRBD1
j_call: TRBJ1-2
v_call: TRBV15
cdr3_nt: TGTGCCACCAGCAGAGATCTGGGCAGGGGGCATGGCTACACCTTC
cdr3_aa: CATSRDLGRGHGYTF

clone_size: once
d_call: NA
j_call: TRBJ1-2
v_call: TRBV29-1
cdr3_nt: TGCAGCGTGGGTGAGCTTAAGTATGGCTACACCTTC
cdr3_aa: CSVGELKYGYTF

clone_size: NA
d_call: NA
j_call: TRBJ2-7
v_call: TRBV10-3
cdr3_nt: TGTGCCATCACCATGGACAAGGTTGGGTACGAGCAGTACTTC
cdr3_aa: CAITMDKVGYEQYF

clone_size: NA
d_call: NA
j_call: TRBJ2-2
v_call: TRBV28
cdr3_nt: TGTGCCAGCAAAGACGGGACAAGATTCGGGGAGCTGTTTTTT
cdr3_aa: CASKDGTRFGELFF

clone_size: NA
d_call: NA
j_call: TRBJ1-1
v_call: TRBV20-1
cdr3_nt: TGCAGTGCTAGTAGGGCAGTGAACACTGAAGCTTTCTTT
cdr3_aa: CSASRAVNTEAFF

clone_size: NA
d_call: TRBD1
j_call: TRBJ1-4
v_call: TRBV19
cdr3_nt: TGTGCCAGTAGTAGGACAGGGGAGGAAAAACTGTTTTTT
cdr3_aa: CASSRTGEEKLFF

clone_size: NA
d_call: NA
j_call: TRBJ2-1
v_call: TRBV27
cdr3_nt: TGTGCCAGCAGTCTCCTCTCACACAATGAGCAGTTCTTC
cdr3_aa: CASSLLSHNEQFF

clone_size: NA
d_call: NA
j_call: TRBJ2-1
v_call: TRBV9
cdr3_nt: TGTGCCAGCAGCGTAGTTACAGGGTGGGGTGAGCAGTTCTTC
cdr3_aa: CASSVVTGWGEQFF

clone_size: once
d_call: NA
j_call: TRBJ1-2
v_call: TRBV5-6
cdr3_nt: TGTGCCAGCAGCCCCGCCGGGGGCAGCTATGGCTACACCTTC
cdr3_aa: CASSPAGGSYGYTF

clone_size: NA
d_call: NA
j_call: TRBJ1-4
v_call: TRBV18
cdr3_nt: TGTGCCAGCTCACCAACAATGGGGAATGAAAAACTGTTTTTT
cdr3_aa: CASSPTMGNEKLFF

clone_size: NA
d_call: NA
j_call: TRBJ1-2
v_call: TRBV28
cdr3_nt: TGTGCCAGCAGTCTCCCGGACACCGCCCGTGGCTACACCTTC
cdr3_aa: CASSLPDTARGYTF

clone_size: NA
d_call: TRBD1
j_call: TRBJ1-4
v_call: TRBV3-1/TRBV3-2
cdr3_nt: TGTGCCAGCAGCCCCGGGACAGGAAATGAAAAACTGTTTTTT
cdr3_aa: CASSPGTGNEKLFF

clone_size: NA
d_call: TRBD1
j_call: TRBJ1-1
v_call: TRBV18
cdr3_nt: TGTGCCAGCTCACCAGGCTTGACAGGGATGAACACTGAAGCTTTCTTT
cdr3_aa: CASSPGLTGMNTEAFF

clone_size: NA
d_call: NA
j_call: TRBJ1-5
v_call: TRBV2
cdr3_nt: TGTGCCAGCAGTGAAGACAGGGACAATCAGCCCCAGCATTTT
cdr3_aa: CASSEDRDNQPQHF

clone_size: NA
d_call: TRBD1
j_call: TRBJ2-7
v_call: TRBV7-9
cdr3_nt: TGTGCCAGCAGCTTAGCGCCGGGACAGGGCCCCTACGAGCAGTACTTC
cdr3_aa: CASSLAPGQGPYEQYF

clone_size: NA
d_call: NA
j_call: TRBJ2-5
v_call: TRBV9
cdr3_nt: TGTGCCAGCAGCGTAGAGGGACCTTCGGAGACCCAGTACTTC
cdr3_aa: CASSVEGPSETQYF

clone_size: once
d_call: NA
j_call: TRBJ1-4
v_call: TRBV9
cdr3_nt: TGTGCCAGCAGCGTAGGGATTGAAGAAAAACTGTTTTTT
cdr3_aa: CASSVGIEEKLFF

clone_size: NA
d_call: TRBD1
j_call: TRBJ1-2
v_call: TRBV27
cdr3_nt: TGTGCCAGCAGTTCAGGGGGCGGCTATGGCTACACCTTC
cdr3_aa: CASSSGGGYGYTF

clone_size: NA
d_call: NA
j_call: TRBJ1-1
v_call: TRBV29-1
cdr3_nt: TGCAGCGTTGCCGAGAACACTGAAGCTTTCTTT
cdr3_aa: CSVAENTEAFF

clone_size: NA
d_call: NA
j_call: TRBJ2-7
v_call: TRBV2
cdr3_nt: TGTGCCAGCAGCCTGGACGGACTAAGCTCCTACGAGCAGTACTTC
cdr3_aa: CASSLDGLSSYEQYF

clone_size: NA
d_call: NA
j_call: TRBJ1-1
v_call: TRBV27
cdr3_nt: TGTGCCAGCAGTCGGCCGGACCGGAACACTGAAGCTTTCTTT
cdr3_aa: CASSRPDRNTEAFF

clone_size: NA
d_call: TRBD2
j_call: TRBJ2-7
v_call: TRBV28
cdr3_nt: TGTGCCAGCAGTTTACTAACGGGGGGCGAGCAGTACTTC
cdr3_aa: CASSLLTGGEQYF

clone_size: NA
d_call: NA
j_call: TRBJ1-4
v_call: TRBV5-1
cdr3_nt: TGCGCCAGCAGCTTGGGTGGGCCTAATGAAAAACTGTTTTTT
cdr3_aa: CASSLGGPNEKLFF

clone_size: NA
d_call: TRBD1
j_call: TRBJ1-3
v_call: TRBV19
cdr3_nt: TGTGCCAGTAGTCCCGGGACAGTCGGAAACACCATATATTTT
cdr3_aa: CASSPGTVGNTIYF

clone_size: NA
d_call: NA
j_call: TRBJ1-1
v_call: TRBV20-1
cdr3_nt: TGCAGTGCCCTACAGGTTCCTGAAGCTTTCTTT
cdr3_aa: CSALQVPEAFF

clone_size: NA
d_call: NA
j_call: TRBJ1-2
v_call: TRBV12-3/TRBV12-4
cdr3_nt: TGTGCCAGCAGGGACAGACGGGAGGGCTACACCTTC
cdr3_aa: CASRDRREGYTF

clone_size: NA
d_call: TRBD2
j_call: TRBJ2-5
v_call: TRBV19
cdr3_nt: TGTGCCAGTAGTATAGCCCGGGGGGGGCGACGGGAGACCCAGTACTTC
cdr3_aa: CASSIARGGRRETQYF

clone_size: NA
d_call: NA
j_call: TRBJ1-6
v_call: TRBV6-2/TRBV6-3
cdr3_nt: TGTGCCAGCAGCGACAGTGGCAATTCACCCCTCCACTTT
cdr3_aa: CASSDSGNSPLHF

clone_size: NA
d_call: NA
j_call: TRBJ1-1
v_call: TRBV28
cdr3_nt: TGTGCCAGCACCCTTAGCGCGGGGGGTGAAGCTTTCTTT
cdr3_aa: CASTLSAGGEAFF

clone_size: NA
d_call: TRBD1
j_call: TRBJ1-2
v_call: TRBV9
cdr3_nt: TGTGCCAGCAGCGAAGGACAGGGAACCTATGGCTACACCTTC
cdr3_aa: CASSEGQGTYGYTF

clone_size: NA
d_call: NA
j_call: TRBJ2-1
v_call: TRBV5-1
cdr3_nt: TGCGCCAGCAGGGGGACGTCTACCTACAATGAGCAGTTCTTC
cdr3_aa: CASRGTSTYNEQFF

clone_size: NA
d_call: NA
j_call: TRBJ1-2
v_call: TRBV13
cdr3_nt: TGTGCCACCACGATAGGGGTTAACTATGGCTACACCTTC
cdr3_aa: CATTIGVNYGYTF

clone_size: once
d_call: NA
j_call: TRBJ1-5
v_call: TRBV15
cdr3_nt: TGTGCCACCAGCCCCCATGGACAGCCCCAGCATTTT
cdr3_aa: CATSPHGQPQHF